This T cell receptor (beta chain) was captured in a study of shared clonotypes between healthy human individuals. General study results and limits: Non-shared clonotypes were found to have lower generation probabilities than the clonotypes that were shared by all four of the sorted-subset donors. The low donor count limited represented genetic and exposure-history diversity. In this cohort, only blood was sampled, and tissue repertoires likely differ. Though the depth was large, rarefaction showed that sorted-subset sequencing was incomplete.

V dropped 4 bases and J dropped 2 bases, with 11 bases sitting between them. Germline CDR1 reads SGDLS; CDR2 reads YYNGEE. The CDR3 runs to 14 residues. Only in-frame clones appear in the TCRdb table, and some are missing; sequencing was by immunoSEQ multiplex PCR. The sample lists 2 million to 2.5 million clones, just under 95% occurring once. On this clone: No antigen is known for it.

This sequence joins TRBV9 and TRBJ2-3; maybe TRBD1 (6 bases). This TCR came from a man between 18 and 35 years old in good health. Some clones in this sample may be carry-over from other donors' samples. Sample: naive CD4+ T cells from PBMCs. Subset: CD45RA+ positively selected. CDR3 bases: TGTGCCAGCAGCCGGACAGCCAACACAGATACGCAGTATTTT. Translation gives CASSRTANTDTQYF.